These 5 T cell receptor beta chains came from one sample sequenced in a study of CD8+ T cells in alopecia areata. TCR sequencing used cDNA made by reverse transcription of extracted RNA. Clones were read by immunoSEQ multiplex PCR, and TCRdb kept only the in-frame ones, dropping some. This sample has 150,000 to 200,000 clones, with 55% found just once. The material sequenced was CD4+ T cells sorted from blood. The receptors come from a human donor in good health.

This rearrangement joins TRBV10-3 to TRBJ2-7; 14 bases are a match to TRBD2. Germline lookup yields CDR1 ENHRY and CDR2 SYGVKD. CDR3 length: 12 residues. Losses at the gene ends were 2 bases for V and 12 bases for J; bases not matched to a gene: 0. The CDR3 region is CAISEGLAGGYF. The CDR3, as DNA: TGTGCCATCAGTGAGGGACTAGCGGGAGGGTACTTC.

This rearrangement joins TRBV6-4 to TRBJ2-1, with unresolved D. CDR1 and CDR2 (germline): MRHNA, SNTAGT. Trimming pared 8 bases from V and 7 bases from J, leaving 15 bases between. The CDR3 runs 13 residues. CDR3 in amino acids: CASSETFWNEQFF. The CDR3 DNA follows: TGTGCCAGCTCGGAGACGTTCTGGAATGAGCAGTTCTTC.

The chain has TRBV11-3 and TRBJ1-2; no clear D gene. Deletions cut 11 bases from V and 0 bases from J, with 13 bases between. CDR1 is SGHNT and CDR2 is YENEEA in the germline V gene. The CDR3 loop spans 13 amino acids. The CDR3 bases are TGTGCCCCAGTCACAACCCCTAACTATGGCTACACCTTC. Its translation is CAPVTTPNYGYTF.

The chain employs TRBV29-1 and TRBJ1-1; D unclear. The CDR3 runs 14 residues. Germline lookup yields CDR1 SQVTM and CDR2 ANQGSEA. Trimming stripped 0 bases from V and 4 bases from J, with 12 bases between. The CDR3 DNA reads as TGCAGCGTTGAAGATCTGGTACCCGGCACTGAAGCTTTCTTT. It codes for CSVEDLVPGTEAFF.

This chain connects TRBV5-1 to TRBJ2-1, with D possibly being TRBD2 (5 bases). Germline V gene sequence: CDR1 SGHRS, CDR2 YFSETQ. The ends were cut back, 0 bases at V and 8 bases at J, with 9 bases in the middle. CDR3 length: 13 residues. CDR3 sequence reads: CASSLDRRYEQFF. The CDR3 DNA is TGCGCCAGCAGCTTGGATAGGAGGTATGAGCAGTTCTTC.